A single sample gave rise to the 28 T cell receptor beta chains below, sequenced in a study of shared clonotypes between healthy human individuals. Clones were sequenced by immunoSEQ multiplex PCR, and TCRdb holds only the in-frame ones, with some missing. Of roughly 500,000 clones in the sample, approximately 94% were seen once. The sample comprised naive CD4+ T cells sorted from blood. Subset given: CD45RA+ positively selected. The receptors were gathered from a woman in her 30s in good health.

Turning to this clone: The junction and the germline gene differ at one end; a read error may be behind it. The chain is built from TRBV14 and TRBJ2-2; D ambiguous. The CDR3 length is 19 residues. Germline V gene lookup returns CDR1 SGHDN and CDR2 FVKESK. DNA for the CDR3: TGTGCCAGCAGCCAAGAATTCCGCCCAAGGGCCCGAAACATCGGGGAGCTGTTTTTT. Translated: CASSQEFRPRARNIGELFF.

The V and J genes are TRBV6-1 and TRBJ1-1; no reliable D call. V lost 4 bases and J lost 0, with 9 bases in between. This CDR3 has 14 amino acids. Germline values: CDR1 MNHNS, CDR2 SASEGT. CDR3: CASSGRLVNTEAFF. In DNA form, the CDR3 reads TGTGCCAGCAGTGGCAGGTTGGTGAACACTGAAGCTTTCTTT.

V is TRBV27 and J is TRBJ2-4, with D perhaps matching TRBD1 (6 bases). Trimming took 6 bases from V and 2 from J, leaving 14 bases between them. The CDR3 is made up of 15 amino acids. CDR1 is MNHEY and CDR2 is SMNVEV in the germline V gene (reference sequence). The CDR3 bases are TGTGCCAGCAGGACACAGGGTGATCCCAAAAACATTCAGTACTTC. Translation gives CASRTQGDPKNIQYF.

This clone was observed a single time. The rearrangement joins TRBV7-2 to TRBJ1-1; D is unresolved. CDR1 is SGHTA, CDR2 FQGNSA, per germline. Between the trimmed V and J ends, which lost 1 base and 3 bases, there was a span of 12 bases. The CDR3 runs to 15 residues. CDR3 DNA sequence: TGTGCCAGCAGCTTAGAGTTAGGTAGAGACACTGAAGCTTTCTTT. Translated, it gives CASSLELGRDTEAFF.

This clone came up once. The identical CDR3 is also encoded by other nucleotide sequences in the sample. The J gene is TRBJ1-2, the V gene TRBV30; D unresolved. CDR3 length: 12 amino acids. V lost 4 bases to trimming and J lost 4 bases, with 10 bases between them. Germline assignment: CDR1 GTSNPN and CDR2 SVGIG (reference sequence). In DNA form, the CDR3 reads TGTGCCTGGAACTCGGGGAGCTATGGCTACACCTTC. It yields the protein CAWNSGSYGYTF.

The V and J genes are TRBV5-1 and TRBJ2-3; 11 nucleotides agree with TRBD2. Germline CDR1 reads SGHRS; CDR2 reads YFSETQ. With 3 bases clipped from V and 5 bases from J, the junction kept 2 bases outside the gene matches. The CDR3 length is 14 residues. CDR3 DNA sequence: TGCGCCAGCAGCTCCGGGACTAGCGGAGATACGCAGTATTTT. This encodes CASSSGTSGDTQYF. The full variable domain, its missing parts supplied by reference TRBV5-1 and TRBJ2-3, is KAGVTQTPRYLIKTRGQQVTLSCSPISGHRSVSWYQQTPGQGLQFLFEYFSETQRNKGNFPGRFSGRQFSNSRSEMNVSTLELGDSALYLCASSSGTSGDTQYFGPGTRLTVL.

This clone was recorded only once. The CDR3 here is CASSTPPSGTNNEQYF. DNA of the CDR3: TGTGCCAGCAGTACCCCCCCGAGCGGGACTAATAACGAGCAGTACTTC. The V and J genes are TRBV2 and TRBJ2-7; 7 nucleotides match TRBD2. Per germline, CDR1 SNHLY and CDR2 FYNNEI. CDR3 length equals 16 residues. The ends lost 5 bases at V and 5 bases at J; junction bases unmatched: 15.

V is TRBV5-1 and J is TRBJ1-3; D remains ambiguous. Germline CDR1 is SGHRS and CDR2 is YFSETQ. This CDR3 is built from 16 residues. Trimming took 0 bases from V and 3 from J, leaving 13 bases between them. The CDR3 sequence is CASSLDVRGGGNTIYF. The CDR3 DNA reads as TGCGCCAGCAGCTTGGATGTCCGGGGAGGTGGAAACACCATATATTTT. Drawing the rest from reference TRBV5-1 and TRBJ1-3, the complete variable domain is KAGVTQTPRYLIKTRGQQVTLSCSPISGHRSVSWYQQTPGQGLQFLFEYFSETQRNKGNFPGRFSGRQFSNSRSEMNVSTLELGDSALYLCASSLDVRGGGNTIYFGEGSWLTVV.

The chain joins TRBV6-5 to TRBJ1-1; D is perhaps TRBD1 (5 bases). The CDR3 has 14 residues. Germline-derived CDR1 and CDR2 are MNHEY and SVGAGI. The ends were cut back, 2 bases at V and 2 bases at J, with 9 bases in the middle. This CDR3 is CASSYGGGNTEAFF. The CDR3 DNA follows: TGTGCCAGCAGTTACGGTGGGGGAAACACTGAAGCTTTCTTT.

This chain uses TRBV5-8 with TRBJ1-5, with TRBD1 as a possible D gene (5 bases). V was shortened by 6 bases and J by 1 base, with 11 bases between the two germline ends. Germline V gene sequence: CDR1 SGHTS, CDR2 YDEGEE. The CDR3 has 14 amino acids. The CDR3 DNA reads TGTGCCAGCATCTATGGGGACAGCAATCAGCCCCAGCATTTT. Encoded protein: CASIYGDSNQPQHF. The whole variable domain, remainder taken from reference TRBV5-8 and TRBJ1-5, is EAGVTQSPTHLIKTRGQQATLRCSPISGHTSVYWYQQALGLGLQFLLWYDEGEERNRGNFPPRFSGRQFPNYSSELNVNALELEDSALYLCASIYGDSNQPQHFGDGTRLSIL.

The chain uses TRBV19 and TRBJ1-5; 12 positions agree with TRBD1. Trimming cost V 5 bases and J 2 bases; bases outside gene matches: 10. CDR1 and CDR2 from the germline V gene are LNHDA and SQIVND (reference sequence). The CDR3 contains 18 residues. CDR3 protein: CASSAPGQGARGNQPQHF. The DNA for the CDR3 is TGTGCCAGTAGTGCACCGGGACAGGGGGCCCGGGGCAATCAGCCCCAGCATTTT.

This clone was counted only a few times. The chain recombines TRBV7-2 with TRBJ2-3; TRBD2 agrees at 11 bases. Germline V gives CDR1 SGHTA, CDR2 FQGNSA. The junction had 8 bases not matched to a gene; V was cut back by 6 bases and J by 6 bases. CDR3 length equals 15 residues. The CDR3 region has the DNA TGTGCCAGCAGTTATACTAGCGGGAGATGGGATACGCAGTATTTT. The encoded protein is CASSYTSGRWDTQYF.

The chain combines TRBV7-8 with TRBJ1-2; TRBD1 matches at 7 bases. V gave up 3 bases and J gave up 3 bases; unmatched junction bases: 10. Germline assignment: CDR1 SGHVS and CDR2 FQNEAQ. CDR3 length: 16 amino acids. The CDR3 loop is CASSFRGRGSDYGYTF. The CDR3 DNA reads as TGTGCCAGCAGCTTTAGGGGGCGCGGGTCTGACTATGGCTACACCTTC.

In DNA form, the CDR3 reads TGTGCCAGCAAGGGGCTCGGGGTCGAGCAGTACTTC. Its protein is CASKGLGVEQYF. The rearrangement joins TRBV27 to TRBJ2-7; the D gene could be TRBD1 or TRBD2 (5 bases each). Trimming pared 7 bases from V and 6 bases from J, leaving 13 bases between. The CDR3 extends over 12 amino acids. The germline V gene encodes CDR1 MNHEY and CDR2 SMNVEV (reference sequence).

This chain uses TRBV5-1 with TRBJ2-1; TRBD2 is a possible D gene (5 bases). V lost 0 bases and J 2 bases, leaving 15 bases between the germline ends. CDR1 SGHRS and CDR2 YFSETQ come from the germline V gene. The CDR3 contains 17 residues. The CDR3 DNA reads TGCGCCAGCAGCTTGGCCATAGTTAGCGTAACCTACAATGAGCAGTTCTTC. Translation: CASSLAIVSVTYNEQFF.

The V gene is TRBV4-1, the J gene TRBJ2-2, with 7 bases matching TRBD1. Germline V gene lookup returns CDR1 MGHRA and CDR2 YSYEKL. The junction had 10 bases not matched to a gene; V was cut back by 2 bases and J by 7 bases. The length of the CDR3 is 16 residues. In DNA, the CDR3 is TGCGCCAGCAGCCAACCGGGACAGAAGGTCTTCGGGGAGCTGTTTTTT. Protein product: CASSQPGQKVFGELFF.

The chain joins TRBV5-5 to TRBJ1-2, with 11 nucleotides matching TRBD1. The CDR3 sequence is 15 residues long. The V gene end was trimmed by 1 base and the J gene end by 8 bases; junction bases not matched to a gene: 7. Germline V gene lookup returns CDR1 SGHKS and CDR2 YYEKEE (reference sequence). The CDR3 is CASSLIGQGARGYTF. Written as DNA, the CDR3 is TGTGCCAGCAGCTTGATAGGACAGGGGGCAAGAGGCTACACCTTC.

A single count supports this clone. The chain uses TRBV11-2 and TRBJ1-1; no firm D call. Trimming took 5 bases from V and 4 from J, leaving 14 bases between them. CDR1 is SGHAT, CDR2 FQNNGV, per germline. CDR3 length equals 14 residues. CDR3 sequence: CASSPAGPVTEAFF. As DNA, the CDR3 is TGTGCCAGCAGCCCTGCCGGCCCGGTCACTGAAGCTTTCTTT.

The rearrangement joins TRBV19 to TRBJ1-1; no clear D gene. The CDR3 has 14 amino acids. Between the trimmed V and J ends, which lost 5 bases and 4 bases, there was a span of 14 bases. Germline V gives CDR1 LNHDA, CDR2 SQIVND (reference sequence). The chain's CDR3 is CASSPRRESTEAFF. The DNA for the CDR3 is TGTGCCAGTAGTCCCAGGAGGGAGTCCACTGAAGCTTTCTTT.

V gene TRBV9 combines with J gene TRBJ1-1, with a weak D call TRBD1 (6 bases). The CDR3 is 14 residues long. Germline CDR1 SGDLS, CDR2 YYNGEE. V dropped 7 bases and J dropped 1 base, with 14 bases sitting between them. CDR3 nucleotides: TGTGCCAGCGCGCAGGGGCTCACGAACACTGAAGCTTTCTTT. Translating gives CASAQGLTNTEAFF.

The gene calls are TRBV4-1 and TRBJ1-6; D unresolved. This CDR3 contains 15 residues. Trimming left V 4 bases short and J 9 bases short, with 16 bases between. The germline CDR1 and CDR2 sequences are MGHRA and YSYEKL. In DNA, the CDR3 is TGCGCCAGCAGCCCGAGTCCAATAAAGCTTTCACCCCTCCACTTT. It specifies CASSPSPIKLSPLHF.

The chain recombines TRBV4-1 with TRBJ1-1, with D possibly matching TRBD1 (5 bases). The V end was cut by 1 base, the J end by 0 bases, with 21 bases between. This CDR3 comprises 19 residues. Germline lookup yields CDR1 MGHRA and CDR2 YSYEKL. In nucleotides, the CDR3 is TGCGCCAGCAGCCAAGGAGGGGCGCGGACCCTCAGGCTGAACACTGAAGCTTTCTTT. Protein product: CASSQGGARTLRLNTEAFF.

A single count supports this clone. The rearrangement links TRBV6-5 to TRBJ1-1; 8 nucleotides match TRBD1. Germline assignment: CDR1 MNHEY and CDR2 SVGAGI. CDR3 length: 14 amino acids. V was clipped by 5 bases and J by 6 bases; unmatched bases: 8. CDR3 in amino acids: CASSRDRRLAEAFF. As DNA, the CDR3 is TGTGCCAGCAGTAGGGACAGGCGGTTGGCTGAAGCTTTCTTT.

A single count supports this clone. The CDR3 carries no conserved terminal phenylalanine or tryptophan, so it likely arises from a read error. This chain joins TRBV9 and TRBJ1-2; tentatively, D is TRBD1 (5 bases). The germline CDR1 and CDR2 sequences are SGDLS and YYNGEE. The CDR3 contains 14 residues. V lost 4 bases and J lost 1, with 11 bases in between. CDR3 sequence reads: CASSPRGFNYGYTL. CDR3 coding DNA: TGTGCCAGCAGCCCTAGGGGATTTAACTATGGCTACACCCTC.

The J gene is TRBJ2-7, the V gene TRBV19; 9 nucleotides agree with TRBD1. J was trimmed by 6 bases and V by 10 bases; bases with no gene match: 7. The germline CDR1 and CDR2 sequences are LNHDA and SQIVND (reference sequence). The CDR3 length is 12 residues. The CDR3, as DNA: TGTGCCACCGGGACAGGGTCTTCCGAGCAGTACTTC. Translated, it gives CATGTGSSEQYF.

The chain employs TRBV7-2 and TRBJ2-1; D unclear. With 2 bases removed from V and 0 bases from J, the gap between germline ends came to 17 bases. Germline V gene lookup returns CDR1 SGHTA and CDR2 FQGNSA. The CDR3 length is 18 residues. CDR3 nucleotides: TGTGCCAGCAGCTTAAAGCTTCTAGGAACGAGCTCCTACAATGAGCAGTTCTTC. Translating it yields CASSLKLLGTSSYNEQFF.

The CDR3 nucleotides read TGTGCCAGCAGCCCAACGATTAGCTCTGGAAACACCATATATTTT. Amino acids: CASSPTISSGNTIYF. J is TRBJ1-3 and V is TRBV28, with D uncertain. Trimming stripped 6 bases from V and 0 bases from J, with 12 bases between. This CDR3 region has 15 residues. Germline loops: CDR1 MDHEN, CDR2 SYDVKM.

Points on this clone: Other DNA sequences in the sample encode the same CDR3. The chain recombines TRBV7-6 with TRBJ2-7; 13 bases are a match to TRBD2. The V gene end was trimmed by 1 base and the J gene end by 3 bases; junction bases not matched to a gene: 0. The CDR3 covers 15 residues. The V gene's germline CDR1 is SGHVS and CDR2 FNYEAQ. CDR3 amino acids: CASSLGTSGSYEQYF. The CDR3 DNA sequence: TGTGCCAGCAGCTTAGGGACTAGCGGGAGCTACGAGCAGTACTTC.